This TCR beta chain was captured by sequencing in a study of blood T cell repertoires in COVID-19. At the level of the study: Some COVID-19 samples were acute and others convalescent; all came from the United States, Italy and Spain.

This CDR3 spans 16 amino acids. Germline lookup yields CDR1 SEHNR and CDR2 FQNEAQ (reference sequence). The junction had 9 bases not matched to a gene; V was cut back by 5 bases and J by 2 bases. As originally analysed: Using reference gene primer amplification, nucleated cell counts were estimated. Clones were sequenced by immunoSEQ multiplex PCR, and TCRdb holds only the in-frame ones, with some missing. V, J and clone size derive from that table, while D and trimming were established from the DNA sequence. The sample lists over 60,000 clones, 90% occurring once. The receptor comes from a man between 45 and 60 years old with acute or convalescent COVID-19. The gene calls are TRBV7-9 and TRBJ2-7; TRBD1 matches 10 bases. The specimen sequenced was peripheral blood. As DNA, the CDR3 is TGTGCCAGCAGCACACCGGGACAGGGGTCGCCCTACGAGCAGTACTTC. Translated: CASSTPGQGSPYEQYF.